The 15 T cell receptor beta chains in this list originate from one sample, sequenced in a study of shared clonotypes between healthy human individuals. Measured with immunoSEQ multiplex PCR; TCRdb has only the in-frame clones, and not every one. The table shows over 1.5 million clones, with under 99% occurring only once. Sequenced material: naive CD4+ T cells sorted from blood. Subset specified: CD45RA+ positively selected. The receptors shown here come from a man between 25 and 39 years old in good health.

The rearrangement uses TRBV5-6 and TRBJ1-3; tentative D call: TRBD1 (6 bases). Trimming took 3 bases from V and 3 from J, leaving 13 bases between them. The germline CDR1 and CDR2 sequences are SGHDT and YYEEEE. There are 15 residues in the CDR3. The CDR3 region is CASSSTGRDGNTIYF. CDR3 coding DNA: TGTGCCAGCAGCTCGACAGGCAGGGATGGAAACACCATATATTTT.

This clone was counted a single time. The chain joins TRBV27 to TRBJ2-6; perhaps D is TRBD1 or TRBD2 (7 bases each). Trimming took 5 bases from V and 6 from J, leaving 14 bases between them. CDR1 and CDR2 from the germline V gene are MNHEY and SMNVEV (reference sequence). CDR3 length equals 15 residues. The DNA for the CDR3 is TGTGCCAGCAGTCGAGCAGGGGGGGTGGCCAACGTCCTGACTTTC. Translating gives CASSRAGGVANVLTF.

This chain connects TRBV6-5 to TRBJ1-1; no firm D call. The CDR3 extends over 12 amino acids. Trimming stripped 7 bases from V and 6 bases from J, with 12 bases between. Looked up from germline, CDR1 is MNHEY and CDR2 is SVGAGI. CDR3 nucleotides: TGTGCCAGCAATTCGGTATACGCTGAAGCTTTCTTT. This translates into CASNSVYAEAFF.

This clone came up once. The chain links TRBV11-2 to TRBJ2-7, with TRBD2 identical over 7 bases. Germline V gene sequence: CDR1 SGHAT, CDR2 FQNNGV. Trimming removed 2 bases from V and 0 bases from J; junction bases left unmatched: 4. The CDR3 has 15 residues. The CDR3 DNA is TGTGCCAGCAGCTTAATTGCGGGGGACTCCTACGAGCAGTACTTC. Its protein is CASSLIAGDSYEQYF.

Here the CDR3 reads CASSPAGGQNIQYF. The CDR3 region has the DNA TGTGCCAGCTCACCAGCCGGGGGGCAAAACATTCAGTACTTC. This chain uses TRBV18 with TRBJ2-4, with D possibly matching TRBD2 (7 bases). CDR3 size: 14 residues. CDR1 and CDR2 (germline): KGHSH, LQKENI. V was clipped by 2 bases and J by 5 bases, with 10 bases between them.

V and J are TRBV10-2 and TRBJ2-7; the D is unclear. The germline V gene has CDR1 WSHSY and CDR2 SAAADI. The CDR3 runs 15 residues. The V end lost 0 bases, the J end lost 0 bases, and 9 bases lay between the germline ends. The CDR3 sequence: CASSESRSVSYEQYF. CDR3 nucleotides: TGCGCCAGCAGTGAGTCGAGGTCAGTCTCCTACGAGCAGTACTTC.

This clone was counted once. The chain employs TRBV29-1 and TRBJ1-2, with D possibly matching TRBD1 (5 bases). Germline lookup yields CDR1 SQVTM and CDR2 ANQGSEA. The CDR3 has 15 amino acids. V was cut by 6 bases and J by 1 base, with 18 bases left in between. The CDR3 DNA follows: TGCAGCGTCCCGGCGACAGCCCTCGTTAACTATGGCTACACCTTC. Protein sequence: CSVPATALVNYGYTF.

This chain uses TRBV6-6 with TRBJ1-5, with no clear D. Germline loops: CDR1 MNHNY, CDR2 SVGAGI (reference sequence). The CDR3 consists of 14 residues. V lost 6 bases and J 12 bases, leaving 21 bases between the germline ends. This CDR3 is CASSSSSKGELQHF. CDR3 sequence (DNA): TGTGCCAGCAGCTCTAGTAGTAAGGGAGAACTCCAGCATTTT.

The V gene is TRBV7-2, the J gene TRBJ2-2; 7 nucleotides match TRBD1. With 5 bases clipped from V and 6 bases from J, the junction kept 6 bases outside the gene matches. Germline CDR1 and CDR2: SGHTA and FQGNSA. This CDR3 is 14 amino acids long. The CDR3 is CASSPQTGPGELFF. The CDR3 nucleotides read TGTGCCAGCAGCCCCCAGACAGGGCCCGGGGAGCTGTTTTTT.

The V and J genes are TRBV5-4 and TRBJ1-1; 10 bases are shared with TRBD1. Looked up from germline, CDR1 is SGHNT and CDR2 is YYREEE (reference sequence). The CDR3 has 18 amino acids. Trimming at V came to 1 base and at J to 1 base, leaving 10 bases not matched to a gene. The CDR3 bases are TGTGCCAGCAGCTTGAGGCCACCGGGACAGGGGCCGAACACTGAAGCTTTCTTT. Translating gives CASSLRPPGQGPNTEAFF.

Points on this clone: The same CDR3 can be traced to other DNA sequences in this sample. The rearrangement uses TRBV4-3 and TRBJ2-7, with 8 bases lining up with TRBD1. This CDR3 spans 15 amino acids. Germline values: CDR1 LGHNA, CDR2 YSLEER. V dropped 0 bases and J dropped 4; count of bases not matched to a gene: 5. In DNA form, the CDR3 reads TGCGCCAGCAGCCAAGAGGCCAGGGGGCGGTACGAGCAGTACTTC. As protein: CASSQEARGRYEQYF.

The sample holds one count of this clone. The V call is TRBV2, the J call TRBJ1-1; D might be TRBD1 (6 bases). Germline loops: CDR1 SNHLY, CDR2 FYNNEI. The V end lost 3 bases, the J end lost 5 bases, and 16 bases lay between the germline ends. There are 15 residues in the CDR3. The CDR3 region is CASSDIRGFGTEAFF. The CDR3 nucleotides read TGTGCCAGCAGTGACATCAGGGGATTTGGGACTGAAGCTTTCTTT.

Of note for this clone: Germline is not matched at one junction end, which may reflect a read error. The chain has TRBV7-7 and TRBJ1-4; 7 nucleotides match TRBD1. The CDR3 contains 14 residues. The germline gives CDR1 SSHAT, CDR2 FNYEAQ (reference sequence). The CDR3 DNA sequence: TGTGCTAGCAGCTCGGGACAGAGACCGGAAAAACTGTTTTTT. This encodes CASSSGQRPEKLFF.

The chain uses TRBV11-2 and TRBJ2-1, with unresolved D. Germline values: CDR1 SGHAT, CDR2 FQNNGV. Trimming removed 2 bases at V and 2 bases at J, with 7 bases between. The CDR3 runs 14 residues. CDR3 residues: CASSLLTTYNEQFF. The CDR3 DNA sequence: TGTGCCAGCAGCTTACTCACAACCTACAATGAGCAGTTCTTC.

The chain joins TRBV2 to TRBJ2-5; TRBD1 matches at 7 bases. Germline V lookup: CDR1 SNHLY, CDR2 FYNNEI. After removal of 7 bases from V and 2 bases from J, the junction contained 10 bases not matched to a gene. The CDR3 has 15 residues. The CDR3 is CASNTRQGYQETQYF. The CDR3 DNA reads as TGTGCCAGCAATACCCGACAGGGTTATCAAGAGACCCAGTACTTC.